Sequencing of this T cell receptor (beta chain) was carried out in a study of T cell responses to AZD1222 COVID-19 vaccine. Study conclusions and caveats: Spike-specific TCR breadth and depth were elevated following two AZD1222 doses. Distributed over spike, vaccine-associated CD4 TCRs predominated at 160-218 and 743-854. Clonal diversity may have been underestimated, and the donors were mostly white British, with more females than males. Targets within unmutated variant regions were reportedly found for nearly half of spike-specific TCRs.

From germline, CDR1 is LNHDA and CDR2 SQIVND (reference sequence). Unmatched junction bases numbered 7, after V lost 7 bases and J lost 7 bases. This CDR3 is built from 14 residues. As concerns this clone: Its cognate antigen is unknown.

Clones were read by immunoSEQ multiplex PCR, and TCRdb kept only the in-frame ones, dropping some. Seen here are 86,000 or so clones, about nine tenths observed once, and the top ten hold over 2%. The V call is TRBV19, the J call TRBJ1-5, with TRBD1 matching over 10 bases. The sequenced sample was peripheral blood, obtained on day 0 of AZD1222 vaccination. The sequence came from an adult in good health. The CDR3 loop is CASTRDRGNQPQHF. The CDR3 DNA sequence: TGTGCCAGTACCCGGGACAGGGGAAACCAGCCCCAGCATTTT. The full variable domain, its missing parts supplied by reference TRBV19 and TRBJ1-5, is DGGITQSPKYLFRKEGQNVTLSCEQNLNHDAMYWYRQDPGQGLRLIYYSQIVNDFQKGDIAEGYSVSREKKESFPLTVTSAQKNPTAFYLCASTRDRGNQPQHFGDGTRLSIL.